One TCR beta chain is described in this entry. These data come from a study of blood T cell repertoires in COVID-19. This table comes from immunoSEQ multiplex PCR, and its TCRdb copy is limited to in-frame clones, with some not included. Altogether roughly 260,000 clones are present, around nine tenths being singletons, with the ten largest covering approximately 1.9%. The germline gives CDR1 LGHNA, CDR2 YSLEER. V shed 4 bases and J shed 4 bases, with 13 bases lying between them. The CDR3 length is 14 residues. The sequenced sample was PBMCs or T cells enriched from blood (not recorded which). The clonotype comes from a woman between 18 and 29 years old who had recovered from COVID-19. The chain recombines TRBV4-3 with TRBJ1-2; a weak D match, TRBD1 (5 bases). This CDR3 reads CASSPIDSAYGYTF. The CDR3 nucleotides read TGCGCCAGCAGCCCGATCGACAGTGCCTATGGCTACACCTTC.